The next 18 T cell receptor beta chains were all read from a single sample in a study of blood T cell repertoires in COVID-19. TCRdb's copy holds only in-frame clones and misses some; the assay was immunoSEQ multiplex PCR. Among 100,000 to 150,000 clones listed, 92% were seen once. Sample: peripheral blood. The receptors derive from a man aged 50-59 years with COVID-19, enrolled during active disease.

The chain combines TRBV9 with TRBJ2-4; 10 nucleotides line up with TRBD1. J gave up 14 bases and V 2 bases, and 10 bases lay outside the gene matches. Looked up from germline, CDR1 is SGDLS and CDR2 is YYNGEE. The CDR3 is 14 residues long. CDR3 sequence (DNA): TGTGCCAGCAGCGTCCCGGGACAGGGGTGGTGGGAGTACTTC. This codes for CASSVPGQGWWEYF.

The genes are TRBV3-1 (or the pseudogene TRBV3-2) and TRBJ2-3; D is possibly TRBD2 (6 bases). Trimming stripped 0 bases from V and 1 base from J, with 8 bases between. This CDR3 is built from 15 residues. Looked up from germline, CDR1 is LGHDT and CDR2 is YNNKEL (reference sequence). This chain's CDR3 is CASSQDGRRTDTQYF. The CDR3, as DNA: TGTGCCAGCAGCCAAGATGGGAGGCGCACAGATACGCAGTATTTT.

This clone was seen a handful of times. This chain joins TRBV6-5 and TRBJ2-7, with 7 bases identical to TRBD2. Germline CDR1 reads MNHEY; CDR2 reads SVGAGI. The J segment lost 3 bases and the V segment lost 6 bases, leaving 8 bases of the junction unmatched. The CDR3 sequence is 14 residues long. The CDR3: CASRTDGGSYEQYV. The CDR3 nucleotides are TGTGCCAGCAGGACGGATGGCGGGAGCTACGAGCAGTACGTC.

The rearrangement joins TRBV7-3 to TRBJ2-3, with unresolved D. The CDR3 is 13 residues long. V gave up 4 bases and J gave up 0 bases, with 5 bases separating them. Germline-derived CDR1 and CDR2 are SGHTA and FQGTGA. The CDR3, as DNA: TGTGCCAGCAGCTCCTCTAGCACAGATACGCAGTATTTT. It specifies CASSSSSTDTQYF.

The chain couples TRBV7-2 to TRBJ2-1; 7 bases align to TRBD1. The V gene end was trimmed by 3 bases and the J gene end by 0 bases; junction bases not matched to a gene: 2. The CDR3 loop spans 15 amino acids. Per the germline V gene, CDR1 is SGHTA and CDR2 is FQGNSA. The DNA of the CDR3 is TGTGCCAGCAGCTTGGACAGGAACTCCTACAATGAGCAGTTCTTC. This gives the protein CASSLDRNSYNEQFF.

In its sample, this clone was seen once. This chain joins TRBV7-9 and TRBJ2-3; no firm D call. CDR1 and CDR2 from the germline V gene are SEHNR and FQNEAQ (reference sequence). The CDR3 runs to 14 residues. V was cut by 6 bases and J by 2 bases, with 12 bases left in between. The CDR3 reads CASSISSVTDTQYF. The DNA for the CDR3 is TGTGCCAGCAGTATATCATCGGTCACAGATACGCAGTATTTT.

This clone was counted a few times. The CDR3 DNA is TGTGCCAGCAGCCCAGGGACAGGTGGGAACACTGAAGCTTTCTTT. Translated: CASSPGTGGNTEAFF. The chain employs TRBV7-9 and TRBJ1-1, with 8 nucleotides matching TRBD1. CDR3 length equals 15 residues. CDR1 is SEHNR, CDR2 FQNEAQ, per germline (reference sequence). V lost 5 bases to trimming and J lost 1 base; unmatched junction nucleotides: 6.

This clone was detected only once. The rearrangement uses TRBV19 and TRBJ1-6; maybe TRBD1 (5 bases). This CDR3 is 15 amino acids long. In germline, CDR1 is LNHDA, CDR2 SQIVND (reference sequence). Trimming left V 3 bases short and J 7 bases short, with 13 bases between. The CDR3 DNA reads as TGTGCCAGTAGTATTTTGGGACTTACCAATTCACCCCTCCACTTT. Its translation: CASSILGLTNSPLHF.

CDR3 in amino acids: CASSPLGGGGYGYTF. As DNA, the CDR3 is TGTGCCAGCAGCCCCCTCGGGGGGGGTGGCTATGGCTACACCTTC. V gene TRBV14 combines with J gene TRBJ1-2, with D maybe TRBD1 (5 bases). Trimming stripped 4 bases from V and 4 bases from J, with 16 bases between. The germline V gene has CDR1 SGHDN and CDR2 FVKESK. The CDR3 has 15 residues.

This chain joins TRBV7-3 and TRBJ2-1, with TRBD2 identical over 9 bases. The V gene end was trimmed by 2 bases and the J gene end by 8 bases; junction bases not matched to a gene: 7. The CDR3 totals 15 residues. Germline V CDR1 and CDR2: SGHTA, FQGTGA. CDR3 DNA: TGTGCCAGCAGCTTAGGGGGACTAGCAATCGATGAGCAGTTCTTC. Translating it yields CASSLGGLAIDEQFF.

This sequence joins TRBV5-6 and TRBJ1-1; the D gene is possibly TRBD1 (6 bases). The CDR3 spans 13 residues. Germline CDR1 SGHDT, CDR2 YYEEEE. The V end lost 0 bases, the J end lost 5 bases, and 8 bases lay between the germline ends. For the CDR3, the DNA is TGTGCCAGCAGCTTGGACAGGGTTACTGAAGCTTTCTTT. Translated: CASSLDRVTEAFF.

The chain carries TRBV27 and TRBJ1-5, with 7 nucleotides matching TRBD1. CDR1 is MNHEY and CDR2 is SMNVEV in the germline V gene (reference sequence). This CDR3 has 14 amino acids. Unmatched junction bases numbered 7, after V lost 2 bases and J lost 9 bases. The CDR3 DNA reads as TGTGCCAGCAGTTTAGGGACAGACGTTCGGCCCCAGCATTTT. It codes for CASSLGTDVRPQHF.

The V gene is TRBV5-6, the J gene TRBJ1-2; weak D call: TRBD1 (6 bases). This CDR3 has 13 amino acids. The ends were cut back, 1 base at V and 7 bases at J, with 11 bases in the middle. Germline loops: CDR1 SGHDT, CDR2 YYEEEE. CDR3 bases: TGTGCCAGCAGCTTGACACAGGGTTCTGGCTACACCTTC. The encoded protein is CASSLTQGSGYTF.

This chain joins TRBV18 and TRBJ1-2, with TRBD1 matching 11 bases. CDR1 and CDR2 from the germline V gene are KGHSH and LQKENI. The CDR3 loop spans 14 amino acids. With V trimmed by 3 bases and J by 9 bases, 6 bases remained unmatched. Written as DNA, the CDR3 is TGTGCCAGCTCACCGGAATGGACAGGGGGCCGCTACACCTTC. It encodes CASSPEWTGGRYTF.

This clone was seen once. The chain carries TRBV10-3 and TRBJ2-7; D possibly corresponds to TRBD1 (6 bases). V dropped 3 bases and J dropped 4 bases, with 13 bases sitting between them. This CDR3 is 14 amino acids long. CDR1 is ENHRY and CDR2 is SYGVKD in the germline V gene. The CDR3 sequence is CAISDRGFNYEQYF. The CDR3 coding sequence is TGTGCCATCAGTGACAGGGGTTTCAATTACGAGCAGTACTTC.

This rearrangement joins TRBV3-1 (or the pseudogene TRBV3-2) to TRBJ2-7, with D unresolved. This CDR3 has 12 amino acids. Per the germline V gene, CDR1 is LGHDT and CDR2 is YNNKEL (reference sequence). The germline V and J ends were trimmed by 2 bases and 6 bases, with 8 bases remaining between them. DNA of the CDR3: TGTGCCAGCAGCCAAATTTCCGGCGAGCAGTACTTC. Translated: CASSQISGEQYF.

The chain employs TRBV9 and TRBJ1-1, with D possibly TRBD1 on 5 matching bases. Trimming removed 2 bases at V and 0 bases at J, with 8 bases between. CDR3 length: 14 residues. Germline V gives CDR1 SGDLS, CDR2 YYNGEE. The CDR3 nucleotides read TGTGCCAGCAGCGTGGGACTGATGAACACTGAAGCTTTCTTT. It codes for CASSVGLMNTEAFF.

The rearrangement links TRBV30 to TRBJ2-7, with TRBD1 as a possible D gene (6 bases). CDR1 GTSNPN and CDR2 SVGIG come from the germline V gene (reference sequence). The CDR3 is 12 residues long. V was cut by 3 bases and J by 3 bases, with 9 bases left in between. The chain's CDR3 is CAWSPTGYEQYF. For the CDR3, the DNA is TGTGCCTGGAGCCCGACAGGCTACGAGCAGTACTTC.